In this sample, the clone carrying this T cell receptor beta chain turned up a few times. These data belong to a study of cytomegalovirus exposure and HLA in healthy donors. The CDR3 runs to 17 residues. V lost 1 base, J lost 2 bases, and 13 bases lay in between. CDR1 and CDR2 (germline): SGHNT, YYREEE (reference sequence). In the PCR, 60 Vbeta and 13 Jbeta primers were used. TCRdb's copy holds only in-frame clones and misses some; the assay was immunoSEQ multiplex PCR. There are 110,000 or so clones in the sample; about 76% occur only once, and roughly 12% lies in the top ten. The specimen sequenced was PBMCs. The chain carries TRBV5-4 and TRBJ1-6; D is ambiguous. The TCR comes from a woman in her forties in good health and CMV-seropositive. The CDR3 spells CASSLMNNVPYNSPLHF. The CDR3 nucleotides read TGTGCCAGCAGCTTGATGAACAACGTGCCCTATAATTCACCCCTCCACTTT. Full variable domain (rest looked up from reference TRBV5-4 and TRBJ1-6): ETGVTQSPTHLIKTRGQQVTLRCSSQSGHNTVSWYQQALGQGPQFIFQYYREEENGRGNFPPRFSGLQFPNYSSELNVNALELDDSALYLCASSLMNNVPYNSPLHFGNGTRLTVT.